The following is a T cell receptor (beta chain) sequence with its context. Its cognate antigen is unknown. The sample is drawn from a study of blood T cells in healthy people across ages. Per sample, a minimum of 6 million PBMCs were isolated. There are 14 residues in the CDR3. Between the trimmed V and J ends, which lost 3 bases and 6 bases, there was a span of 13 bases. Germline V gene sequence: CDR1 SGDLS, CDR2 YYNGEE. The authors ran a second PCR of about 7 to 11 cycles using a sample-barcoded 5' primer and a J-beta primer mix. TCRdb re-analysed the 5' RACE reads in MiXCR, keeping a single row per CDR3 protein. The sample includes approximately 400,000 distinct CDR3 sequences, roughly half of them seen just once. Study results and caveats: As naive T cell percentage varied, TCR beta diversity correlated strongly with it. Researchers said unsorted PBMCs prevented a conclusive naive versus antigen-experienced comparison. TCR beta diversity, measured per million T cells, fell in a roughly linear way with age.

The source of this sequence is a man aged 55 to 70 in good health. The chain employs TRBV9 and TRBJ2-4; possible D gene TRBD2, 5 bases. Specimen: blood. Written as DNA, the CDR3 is TGTGCCAGCAGCGCTCCCGGGATTGCAAACATTCAGTACTTC. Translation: CASSAPGIANIQYF.